A selection of T cell receptor beta chains follows, all from one sample in a study of shared clonotypes between healthy human individuals. Only in-frame clones appear in the TCRdb table, and some are missing; sequencing was by immunoSEQ multiplex PCR. Here the sample spans 2 million to 2.5 million clones, 85% to 95% being singletons. The sequenced sample consisted of naive CD4+ T cells from PBMCs. The receptors originated from a man younger than 30 in good health. Some clones in this sample may be carry-over from other donors' samples. Both conserved end residues are part of each CDR3. The order of the fields is CDR3 DNA, CDR3 protein, J gene, D gene, V gene, clone size. The D gene is left open where the match is weak. A row's size may be missing; if present it is once, few, many or a size class.

DNA: TGTGCCAGTAGTGTCAGGAATGATAACTATGGCTACACCTTC; CDR3: CASSVRNDNYGYTF; J: TRBJ1-2; D: .; V: TRBV19; size: .
DNA: TGTGCCAGCAGCTTAAGTGCAGGCTCTGGAAACACCATATATTTT; CDR3: CASSLSAGSGNTIYF; J: TRBJ1-3; D: .; V: TRBV7-9; size: .
DNA: TGCGCCAGCAGCTTGGGTCGCCCGACGCAAGAGACCCAGTACTTC; CDR3: CASSLGRPTQETQYF; J: TRBJ2-5; D: .; V: TRBV5-1; size: .
DNA: TGTGCCAGCAGCGTAGTTGGAGGAGGGAACTATGGCTACACCTTC; CDR3: CASSVVGGGNYGYTF; J: TRBJ1-2; D: .; V: TRBV9; size: once
DNA: TGTGCCAGCAGGGGGCCGGGCGGGAGTAGATACGACGAGCAGTACTTC; CDR3: CASRGPGGSRYDEQYF; J: TRBJ2-7; D: TRBD2; V: TRBV28; size: .
DNA: TGCGCCAGCAGCCCTAGCGGGAGAGTCACAGATACGCAGTATTTT; CDR3: CASSPSGRVTDTQYF; J: TRBJ2-3; D: TRBD2; V: TRBV5-1; size: .
DNA: TGTGCCAGTAGTGCCCAGACAGGAGCCCTATATGGCTACACCTTC; CDR3: CASSAQTGALYGYTF; J: TRBJ1-2; D: .; V: TRBV19; size: .
DNA: TGTGCCAGCTCATCACCCCCGGGGAGGGGGCAATGGACTGAAGCTTTCTTT; CDR3: CASSSPPGRGQWTEAFF; J: TRBJ1-1; D: TRBD1; V: TRBV18; size: .
DNA: TGTGCCAGCAGCACCGGGACAGGGGGCCTTGGCTACACCTTC; CDR3: CASSTGTGGLGYTF; J: TRBJ1-2; D: TRBD1; V: TRBV7-9; size: .
DNA: TGTGCCAGCAGTTTACTAACAGGGGGCGCATCCGGGGAGCTGTTTTTT; CDR3: CASSLLTGGASGELFF; J: TRBJ2-2; D: TRBD1; V: TRBV28; size: .
DNA: TGTGCCATCAGCCGACAGGGGGCCACTGAAGCTTTCTTT; CDR3: CAISRQGATEAFF; J: TRBJ1-1; D: TRBD1; V: TRBV10-3; size: .
DNA: TGTGCCAGCAGCCCTCGACTAGCGGGAGGGAATGAGCAGTTCTTC; CDR3: CASSPRLAGGNEQFF; J: TRBJ2-1; D: TRBD2; V: TRBV11-1; size: once
DNA: TGTGCCAGCAGTACGGAGGGAAAAAACATTCAGTACTTC; CDR3: CASSTEGKNIQYF; J: TRBJ2-4; D: .; V: TRBV6-5; size: once
DNA: TGTGCCAGCAGTTCCCCGGGGCGATTATCTCGCGGAGATACGCAGTATTTT; CDR3: CASSSPGRLSRGDTQYF; J: TRBJ2-3; D: .; V: TRBV28; size: .
DNA: TGTGCCAGTATGAAAGAGGTCTCCTACAATGAGCAGTTCTTC; CDR3: CASMKEVSYNEQFF; J: TRBJ2-1; D: .; V: TRBV19; size: .
DNA: TGCAGCGCTGCAGCGGGAGGGCCCTCCTACGAGCAGTACTTC; CDR3: CSAAAGGPSYEQYF; J: TRBJ2-7; D: TRBD2; V: TRBV29-1; size: .
DNA: TGCAGCGTTCACCAGGAGACCCAGTACTTC; CDR3: CSVHQETQYF; J: TRBJ2-5; D: .; V: TRBV29-1; size: .
DNA: TGTGCCTGGAGTGTGGGAAGACCGGATGGAAAACTGTTTTTT; CDR3: CAWSVGRPDGKLFF; J: TRBJ1-4; D: .; V: TRBV30; size: .
DNA: TGCGCCAGCAGCCAAGGACTAGGCGGCCCTGATTCCAGTGAGCAGTTCTTC; CDR3: CASSQGLGGPDSSEQFF; J: TRBJ2-1; D: .; V: TRBV4-1; size: .
DNA: TGTGCCAGCAGTTTAATTGATGCTAGCGGCTACGAGCAGTACTTC; CDR3: CASSLIDASGYEQYF; J: TRBJ2-7; D: TRBD2; V: TRBV28; size: .
DNA: TGTGCCAGCAGGGCCCCGGGCGCAACTGAAGCTTTCTTT; CDR3: CASRAPGATEAFF; J: TRBJ1-1; D: .; V: TRBV6-1; size: .
DNA: TGTGCCAGCAGTCGGGAGGACACCGGGGAGCTGTTTTTT; CDR3: CASSREDTGELFF; J: TRBJ2-2; D: TRBD2; V: TRBV5-4; size: .
DNA: TGCGCCAGCAGCCAAGAGGCGTACCAGGGAAGCAATCAGCCCCAGCATTTT; CDR3: CASSQEAYQGSNQPQHF; J: TRBJ1-5; D: .; V: TRBV4-3; size: .
DNA: TGTGCCAGCAGCTTCTCCCTAGCGTCGTCCTACGAGCAGTACTTC; CDR3: CASSFSLASSYEQYF; J: TRBJ2-7; D: .; V: TRBV11-2; size: .
DNA: TGTGCCAGCAGCCCGGGGACTAGAGGGGATGAGCAGTTCTTC; CDR3: CASSPGTRGDEQFF; J: TRBJ2-1; D: TRBD2; V: TRBV7-2; size: .
DNA: TGCGCCAGCAGCCTCACCCTTTTATCGGACAACAGGGGGCCTGGAAACACCATATATTTT; CDR3: CASSLTLLSDNRGPGNTIYF; J: TRBJ1-3; D: TRBD1; V: TRBV4-1; size: .
DNA: TGTGCCAGCAGTGACGGGCTAGCCAAAAACATTCAGTACTTC; CDR3: CASSDGLAKNIQYF; J: TRBJ2-4; D: .; V: TRBV6-1; size: .
DNA: TGTGCCAGCATTCAACGGACTAGCGGGAGGTTACACACTCAAATTCAGTACTTC; CDR3: CASIQRTSGRLHTQIQYF; J: TRBJ2-4; D: TRBD2; V: TRBV6-8; size: .